This T cell receptor beta chain is drawn from a study of shared clonotypes between healthy human individuals (dated by TCRdb to 2020 to 2022). Broadly, across the study: A few men and two women, aged 18 to 49 years, made up the cohort. For each donor, CD4 naive and CD4 memory were each given three plates, CD8 naive was given two plates, and CD8 memory was given one plate. Libraries were prepared and TCR repertoires were sequenced by different laboratories using diverse techniques, in order to increase sequencing depth and limit assay-specific biases. Between about 0.94 and 8.9 billion PBMCs per donor were obtained by leukapheresis. The study deeply sequenced blood TCR repertoires of about 5 healthy adults to estimate repertoire size and the extent of clonotype sharing between individuals.

A note on this clone: Its antigen target is currently unknown. No base-level quality is on record; no much larger clone is a single base apart.

Healthy HIV-negative adults with no recently reported acute infections or vaccinations were included as donors. Only Caucasian adults living in Nashville, Tennessee, USA were represented among the donors. CD4+ T cells were enriched by magnetic negative selection; naive cells were then positively selected on CD45RA, and the negative fraction formed the memory subset. Blood was collected by leukapheresis, and PBMCs were isolated by Ficoll-Histopaque density gradient centrifugation and then cryopreserved in liquid nitrogen vapor phase. Analytical flow cytometry was used to check the purity and quantity of each magnetically sorted T cell population. From each sorted fraction, genomic DNA was isolated and quantified by UV absorbance on a Nanodrop 2000c. The germline V end is reduced by 3 bases and the J end by 3 bases; junction bases left unmatched: 6. Reading from cysteine to phenylalanine, the CDR3 counts 15 amino acids. Only CDR3 DNA remains: 45 bases, in frame from the first base. The germline V gene supplies CDR1 SGHTA and CDR2 FQGTGA.

The investigation overall reported the following: Pairwise subsampling indicated that sequencing depth was expected to affect the degree of clonotype sharing among donors. Estimated clonotype richness was generally larger for naive than for memory subsets. Compared with non-shared clonotypes, clonotypes shared by all four sorted-subset donors had higher generation probabilities. Around 5.4% of naive CD4, 3.5% of naive CD8, approximately 2% of memory CD4, and 0.4% of memory CD8 clonotypes were shared across a handful of donors. Sampling was restricted to blood, and TCR repertoires in tissue are likely to differ from TCR repertoires in blood. Rarefaction of sorted-subset datasets indicated incomplete sequencing despite the large sequencing depth. Because the study included only a small number of donors, the genetic and exposure-history diversity represented was limited.

Using the deep immunoSEQ assay, TCR CDR3 regions were amplified from genomic DNA by multiplex PCR. Extracted genomic DNA from each cell subset was spread evenly across all wells of several immunoSEQ 96-well plates, with each plate serving as a replicate. For sorted subsets, 150 to 200 ng genomic DNA, equal to about 30,000 T cell genomes, was loaded into each replicate PCR. Purified libraries were measured with a Qubit 3.0 fluorometer, size-checked on a Bioanalyzer 2100, and measured again with the KAPA Library Quantification kit. Every immunoSEQ 96-well plate was sequenced on a dedicated single-read 150-cycle Illumina NextSeq 550 flow cell. For the original study's pipeline: The immunoSEQ output contained only junctional sequences without quality scores, so filtering could not match that applied to full-length reads. Sequences were annotated with PyIR, a Python wrapper for IgBLAST v1.9, and V/J genes and CDR3 were assigned using IMGT germline references. Any read was removed if the V/J assignment was weak (E-value above 1e-6), the CDR3 was missing, or the read contained stop codons, out-of-frame junctions, or ambiguous translated residues. V3J clonotypes were defined as sequences sharing the same inferred V gene, J gene, and CDR3 amino acid sequence. Percentage overlap between repertoires was computed as shared unique clonotypes divided by the size of the smaller repertoire. RTK rarefaction, the Chao1 estimator, and Recon v2.1 estimates of unobserved clonotypes were used to assess repertoire richness. Generation probabilities were computed with OLGA for all TCRbeta clonotypes obtained by the gDNA method from a few donors. TCRdb obtained this table from immuneACCESS and retained in-frame rearrangements with V and J assigned. These tables miss some clones; where compared with another copy, unresolved V genes account for less than half of the shortfall, and the remainder is unexplained. The V and J calls and clone size were taken over from that table, and D and trimming were inferred from the DNA. Within this sample are 2.3 million or so clones, with over 85% of them counted one time only. Jointly, the top ten make up around 0.4% of the sample.

This receptor was obtained from a man aged 18 to 30 in good health. Some clones in this sample may be carry-over from other donors' samples. The rearrangement combines TRBV7-3 with TRBJ2-5; 8 of the junction bases match TRBD1. The sequencing sample was made of naive CD4+ T cells from PBMCs. Read against the paper, the sample's cell subset or site label means: CD45RA+ positively selected. In nucleotide form, the sequence is TGTGCCAGCAGCTTCGGACAGGGTCGTGAAGAGACCCAGTACTTC. The translation is CASSFGQGREETQYF.